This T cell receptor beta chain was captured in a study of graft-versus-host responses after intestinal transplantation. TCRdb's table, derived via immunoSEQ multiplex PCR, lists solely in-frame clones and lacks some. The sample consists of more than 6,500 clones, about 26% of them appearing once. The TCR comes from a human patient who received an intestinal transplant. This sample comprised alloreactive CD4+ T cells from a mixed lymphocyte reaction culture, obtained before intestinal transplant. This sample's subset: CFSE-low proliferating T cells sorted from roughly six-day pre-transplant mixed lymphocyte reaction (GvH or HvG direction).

CDR3 DNA: TGCGCCAGCAGCCCCGGGACAACTAGCAATCAGCCCCAGCATTTT. It is translated as CASSPGTTSNQPQHF. V gene TRBV5-1 combines with J gene TRBJ1-5; D may be TRBD1 (6 bases). The CDR3 extends over 15 amino acids. Germline loops: CDR1 SGHRS, CDR2 YFSETQ. V shed 4 bases and J shed 0 bases, with 11 bases lying between them. Supplemented by reference TRBV5-1 and TRBJ1-5, the full variable domain reads KAGVTQTPRYLIKTRGQQVTLSCSPISGHRSVSWYQQTPGQGLQFLFEYFSETQRNKGNFPGRFSGRQFSNSRSEMNVSTLELGDSALYLCASSPGTTSNQPQHFGDGTRLSIL.